This T cell receptor (beta chain) was recovered during a study of blood T cell repertoires in COVID-19. The germline gives CDR1 MDHEN, CDR2 SYDVKM. The trim removed 5 bases at V and 1 base at J, leaving 5 bases unmatched. There are 15 residues in the CDR3. Libraries were prepared by immunoSEQ multiplex PCR; TCRdb keeps only in-frame clonotypes and omits some of them. This table has about 300,000 clones, over 75% appearing once. The V and J genes are TRBV28 and TRBJ2-3; 8 positions match TRBD2. The source material was PBMCs or T cells enriched from blood (not recorded which). This receptor was taken from a man in his thirties or forties who had recovered from COVID-19. CDR3 nucleotide sequence: TGTGCCAGCAGTATTAGCGGGGCGGGCACAGATACGCAGTATTTT. It specifies CASSISGAGTDTQYF.